A selection of T cell receptor beta chains follows, all from one sample in a study of blood T cell repertoires in COVID-19. Clones were read by immunoSEQ multiplex PCR, and TCRdb kept only the in-frame ones, dropping some. This sample has tens of thousands of clones, with roughly four fifths found just once. The material sequenced was peripheral blood. Every receptor here comes from a woman older than 75 with acute or convalescent COVID-19. Both conserved end residues are part of each CDR3. D genes are given only for firm matches. Not all rows give a size; the values are once, few, many and, for expanded clones, a class.

D,size,V,J,CDR3,DNA
TRBD1,NA,TRBV7-2,TRBJ1-1,CASSFDRVREAFF,TGTGCCAGCAGCTTTGACAGGGTCCGTGAAGCTTTCTTT
TRBD1,NA,TRBV7-2,TRBJ1-4,CASSKDGTANEKLFF,TGTGCCAGCAGCAAAGACGGGACAGCTAATGAAAAACTGTTTTTT
TRBD2,NA,TRBV18,TRBJ2-3,CASSPPVVAGGADTQYF,TGTGCCAGCTCACCACCGGTAGTAGCGGGAGGCGCAGATACGCAGTATTTT
TRBD1,NA,TRBV4-1,TRBJ1-1,CASSQDRVGTGIAEAFF,TGCGCCAGCAGCCAAGATCGCGTGGGGACAGGGATCGCTGAAGCTTTCTTT
TRBD1,NA,TRBV7-2,TRBJ2-7,CASSFRQGYEQYF,TGTGCCAGCAGCTTCCGACAGGGTTACGAGCAGTACTTC
TRBD1,NA,TRBV5-4,TRBJ2-3,CASSIQTGGTDTQYF,TGTGCCAGCAGCATTCAGACAGGGGGGACAGATACGCAGTATTTT
TRBD1,NA,TRBV5-1,TRBJ2-1,CASSLQGVPSYNEQFF,TGCGCCAGCAGCTTACAGGGGGTTCCCTCCTACAATGAGCAGTTCTTC
NA,NA,TRBV6-5,TRBJ1-3,CASAGAAGNTIYF,TGTGCCTCCGCGGGGGCAGCTGGAAACACCATATATTTT
NA,NA,TRBV5-1,TRBJ2-1,CASSLYEDSEQFF,TGCGCCAGCAGCTTGTATGAGGACAGCGAGCAGTTCTTC
TRBD1,NA,TRBV3-1/TRBV3-2,TRBJ1-6,CASSPGQEESPLHF,TGTGCCAGCAGTCCCGGACAGGAGGAATCACCCCTCCACTTT
TRBD2,NA,TRBV7-9,TRBJ2-2,CASSSRTGGRAGTGELFF,TGTGCCAGCAGCTCCCGGACTGGCGGGAGGGCAGGCACCGGGGAGCTGTTTTTT
TRBD1,NA,TRBV6-2/TRBV6-3,TRBJ1-5,CASSRTGTLHQPQHF,TGTGCCAGCAGTCGGACAGGCACCCTTCATCAGCCCCAGCATTTT
NA,NA,TRBV28,TRBJ1-1,CASSSQVGHGTEAFF,TGTGCCAGCAGTTCCCAAGTCGGTCACGGCACTGAAGCTTTCTTT
NA,NA,TRBV28,TRBJ1-5,CAALGTGLGQPQHF,TGTGCCGCCCTAGGAACGGGGTTAGGTCAGCCCCAGCATTTT
TRBD2,NA,TRBV6-5,TRBJ2-7,CASRTSGSYEQYF,TGTGCCAGCAGGACTAGCGGGAGTTACGAGCAGTACTTC
NA,NA,TRBV9,TRBJ1-6,CASSMRGGGPLHF,TGTGCCAGCAGCATGAGAGGAGGCGGACCCCTCCACTTT
NA,once,TRBV28,TRBJ1-2,CASSFEQGLGYTF,TGTGCCAGCAGTTTCGAACAGGGTCTTGGCTACACCTTC
NA,NA,TRBV5-1,TRBJ2-2,CASTVQGLHNTGELFF,TGCGCCAGCACCGTGCAGGGCCTCCATAACACCGGGGAGCTGTTTTTT
TRBD1,NA,TRBV12-5,TRBJ2-1,CASALRTGMYNEQFF,TGTGCTAGTGCCCTCCGGACAGGGATGTACAATGAGCAGTTCTTC
TRBD2,few,TRBV3-1/TRBV3-2,TRBJ2-7,CASRASGDYEQYF,TGTGCCAGCAGGGCTAGCGGGGATTACGAGCAGTACTTC
NA,NA,TRBV25-1,TRBJ1-5,CASSEWGLNQPQHF,TGTGCCAGCAGTGAGTGGGGACTTAATCAGCCCCAGCATTTT
TRBD1,NA,TRBV12-3/TRBV12-4,TRBJ1-4,CASRDSPNEKLFF,TGTGCCAGCCGGGACAGCCCTAATGAAAAACTGTTTTTT
NA,NA,TRBV6-1,TRBJ1-2,CASSDDRSHGYTF,TGTGCCAGCAGTGACGACAGGTCCCATGGCTACACCTTC
NA,NA,TRBV10-3,TRBJ1-3,CAISEVGGGNTIYF,TGTGCCATCAGTGAAGTCGGGGGTGGAAACACCATATATTTT
NA,NA,TRBV19,TRBJ2-7,CASSNGGDSKFHEQYF,TGTGCCAGTAGTAACGGAGGGGACTCTAAATTCCACGAGCAGTACTTC
TRBD1,NA,TRBV28,TRBJ2-5,CASSLGGQLQETQYF,TGTGCCAGCAGTTTAGGGGGACAGCTTCAAGAGACCCAGTACTTC
NA,NA,TRBV6-1,TRBJ1-6,CASSERVIYNSPLHF,TGTGCCAGCAGTGAACGGGTTATTTATAATTCACCCCTCCACTTT
NA,NA,TRBV20-1,TRBJ1-1,CSASQLGSGTEAFF,TGCAGTGCTAGTCAGTTAGGGTCGGGGACTGAAGCTTTCTTT
NA,NA,TRBV6-1,TRBJ1-1,CASSEVGRGEAFF,TGTGCCAGCAGTGAAGTCGGGAGAGGAGAAGCTTTCTTT
TRBD1,NA,TRBV27,TRBJ1-5,CASSTGNVHQPQHF,TGTGCCAGTTCGACAGGGAACGTCCATCAGCCCCAGCATTTT
TRBD2,NA,TRBV2,TRBJ2-3,CASSEQGGGVPQDTQYF,TGTGCCAGCAGTGAACAAGGCGGGGGGGTTCCTCAAGATACGCAGTATTTT
NA,NA,TRBV7-8,TRBJ1-6,CASSSKDSGTPLHF,TGTGCCAGCAGCTCGAAGGACAGTGGGACACCCCTCCACTTT
NA,NA,TRBV5-6,TRBJ2-4,CASSLGGPAKNIQYF,TGTGCCAGCAGCTTGGGGGGCCCGGCCAAAAACATTCAGTACTTC
TRBD1,NA,TRBV6-6,TRBJ2-4,CASRRASGQAAKNIQYF,TGTGCCAGCAGACGAGCTTCAGGACAGGCTGCCAAAAACATTCAGTACTTC
NA,NA,TRBV3-1/TRBV3-2,TRBJ1-1,CASSQVEGATEAFF,TGTGCCAGCAGCCAAGTCGAGGGAGCCACTGAAGCTTTCTTT
NA,NA,TRBV6-5,TRBJ2-4,CASSTSPGNIQYF,TGTGCCAGCAGTACCAGTCCAGGCAACATTCAGTACTTC
NA,NA,TRBV5-1,TRBJ2-2,CASSSSGTPNTGELFF,TGCGCCAGCAGCTCATCCGGGACACCTAACACCGGGGAGCTGTTTTTT
TRBD1,NA,TRBV6-5,TRBJ1-2,CASSYRDRGGYGYTF,TGTGCCAGCAGTTACCGTGACAGGGGTGGCTATGGCTACACCTTC
NA,NA,TRBV5-1,TRBJ2-7,CASSRDSRDEQYF,TGCGCCAGCAGCCGGGACTCCAGGGACGAGCAGTACTTC
TRBD1,NA,TRBV5-5,TRBJ2-3,CASSWGQGTDTQYF,TGTGCCAGCAGCTGGGGACAGGGGACAGATACGCAGTATTTT
TRBD1,NA,TRBV11-2,TRBJ1-5,CASSLDRGGNQPQHF,TGTGCCAGCAGCTTGGACAGGGGCGGCAATCAGCCCCAGCATTTT
NA,NA,TRBV2,TRBJ2-7,CASRKSGSFDYEQYF,TGTGCCAGCAGAAAGTCCGGGAGCTTTGACTACGAGCAGTACTTC
NA,NA,TRBV21-1,TRBJ1-2,CASSKGGEGPNYGYTF,TGTGCCAGCAGCAAAGGGGGAGAGGGCCCTAACTATGGCTACACCTTC
NA,few,TRBV9,TRBJ2-3,CASGWRGGPQDTQYF,TGTGCCAGCGGTTGGAGGGGGGGCCCCCAAGATACGCAGTATTTT
TRBD2,NA,TRBV2,TRBJ2-2,CASREEGLVLTGELFF,TGTGCCAGCAGGGAAGAGGGACTAGTCCTAACCGGGGAGCTGTTTTTT
TRBD2,NA,TRBV7-2,TRBJ2-1,CASSQAGGSYNEQFF,TGTGCCAGCAGCCAAGCGGGAGGCTCCTACAATGAGCAGTTCTTC
TRBD2,NA,TRBV19,TRBJ2-1,CAVSSGGANEQFF,TGTGCCGTGTCGAGCGGGGGGGCCAATGAGCAGTTCTTC
NA,NA,TRBV2,TRBJ2-2,CASSESVAGELFF,TGTGCCAGCAGTGAAAGCGTTGCCGGGGAGCTGTTTTTT
NA,once,TRBV12-3/TRBV12-4,TRBJ1-5,CASSLTRQPQHF,TGTGCCAGCAGTTTAACGCGTCAGCCCCAGCATTTT
TRBD2,once,TRBV19,TRBJ2-1,CASSIAVGAGRYNEQFF,TGTGCCAGTAGTATCGCAGTAGGAGCGGGGAGGTACAATGAGCAGTTCTTC
NA,NA,TRBV9,TRBJ1-1,CASSPGSSKRAFF,TGTGCCAGCAGCCCTGGAAGTAGTAAGAGGGCTTTCTTT